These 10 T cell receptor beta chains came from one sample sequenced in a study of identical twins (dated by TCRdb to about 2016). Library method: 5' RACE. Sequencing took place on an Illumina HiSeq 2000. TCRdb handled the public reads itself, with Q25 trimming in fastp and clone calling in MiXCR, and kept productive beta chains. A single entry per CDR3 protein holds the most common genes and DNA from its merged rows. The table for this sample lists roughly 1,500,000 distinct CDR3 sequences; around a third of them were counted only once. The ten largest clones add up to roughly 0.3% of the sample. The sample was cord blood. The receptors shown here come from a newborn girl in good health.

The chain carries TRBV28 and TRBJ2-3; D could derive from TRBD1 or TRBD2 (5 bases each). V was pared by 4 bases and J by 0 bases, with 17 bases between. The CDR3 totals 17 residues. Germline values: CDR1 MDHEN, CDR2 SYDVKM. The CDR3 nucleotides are TGTGCCAGCAGTTCCTACACCGGGACGTGGAGCACAGATACGCAGTATTTT. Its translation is CASSSYTGTWSTDTQYF.

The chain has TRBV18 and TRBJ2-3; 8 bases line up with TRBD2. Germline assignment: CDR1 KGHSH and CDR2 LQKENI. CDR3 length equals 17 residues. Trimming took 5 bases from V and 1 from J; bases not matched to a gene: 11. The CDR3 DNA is TGTGCCAGCTCAACAGCGGGGGCCCGAGTGCGCACAGATACGCAGTATTTT. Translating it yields CASSTAGARVRTDTQYF.

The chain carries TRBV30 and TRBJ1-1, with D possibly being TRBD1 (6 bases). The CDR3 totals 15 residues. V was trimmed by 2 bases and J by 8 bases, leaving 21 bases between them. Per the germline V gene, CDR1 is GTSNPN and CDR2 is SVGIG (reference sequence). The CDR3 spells CAWSWQGIMGTEAFF. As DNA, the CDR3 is TGTGCCTGGAGTTGGCAGGGGATAATGGGCACCGAAGCTTTCTTT.

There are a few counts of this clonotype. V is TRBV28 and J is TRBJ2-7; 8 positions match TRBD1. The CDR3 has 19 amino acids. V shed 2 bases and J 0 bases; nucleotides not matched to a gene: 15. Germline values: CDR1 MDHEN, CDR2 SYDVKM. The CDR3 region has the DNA TGTGCCAGCAGTTTAGGTCAAGGGACAGGTTTATTTAGCTCCTACGAGCAGTACTTC. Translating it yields CASSLGQGTGLFSSYEQYF.

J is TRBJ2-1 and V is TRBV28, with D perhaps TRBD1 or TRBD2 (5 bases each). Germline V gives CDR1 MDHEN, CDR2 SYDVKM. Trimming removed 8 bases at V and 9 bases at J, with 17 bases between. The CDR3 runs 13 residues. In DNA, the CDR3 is TGTGCCAGCTGTTCAGTTCAGGGACCTGAGCAGTTCTTC. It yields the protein CASCSVQGPEQFF.

The CDR3 nucleotides read TGTGCCAGCAGCGTAGAGACCGGGGCTTCCGGCTACACCTTC. Translation: CASSVETGASGYTF. This chain links TRBV9 with TRBJ1-2; possibly TRBD1 for D (5 bases). CDR3 length: 14 amino acids. V was trimmed by 0 bases and J by 8 bases, leaving 14 bases between them. Germline V gene data show CDR1 as SGDLS and CDR2 as YYNGEE.

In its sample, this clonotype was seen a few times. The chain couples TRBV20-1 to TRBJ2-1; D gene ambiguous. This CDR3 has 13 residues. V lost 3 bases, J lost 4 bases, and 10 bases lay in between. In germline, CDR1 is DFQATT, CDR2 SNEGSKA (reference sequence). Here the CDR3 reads CSASKRRYNEQFF. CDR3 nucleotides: TGCAGTGCTAGTAAGAGGCGTTACAATGAGCAGTTCTTC.

In DNA, the CDR3 is TGTGCCAGCAGTGAGTTCGTCCTAGCGGGCCGCGTTAGCACAGATACGCAGTATTTT. It codes for CASSEFVLAGRVSTDTQYF. The chain recombines TRBV6-4 with TRBJ2-3, with TRBD2 identical over 8 bases. The CDR3 is 19 amino acids. Germline V lookup: CDR1 MRHNA, CDR2 SNTAGT. Unmatched junction bases numbered 14, after V lost 3 bases and J lost 0 bases.

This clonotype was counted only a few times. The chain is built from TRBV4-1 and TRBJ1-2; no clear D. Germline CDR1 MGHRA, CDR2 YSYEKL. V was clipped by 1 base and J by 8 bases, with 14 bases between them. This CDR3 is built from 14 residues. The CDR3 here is CASSQADGLGGYTF. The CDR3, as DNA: TGCGCCAGCAGCCAAGCTGACGGGCTCGGGGGCTACACCTTC.

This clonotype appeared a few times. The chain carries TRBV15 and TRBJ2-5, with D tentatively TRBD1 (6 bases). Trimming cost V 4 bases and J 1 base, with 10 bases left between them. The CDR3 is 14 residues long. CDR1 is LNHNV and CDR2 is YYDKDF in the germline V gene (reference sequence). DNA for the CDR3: TGTGCCACCAGCATGTTGACAGGCCAAGAGACCCAGTACTTC. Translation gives CATSMLTGQETQYF.